Presented here are 17 T cell receptor beta chains from one specimen sequenced in a study of vaccination effects on CD4 cells after COVID-19. Sequencing in the ViraFEST assay came after antigen-specific CD4+ T cells had been expanded with viral peptide pools, which were used to stimulate PBMC. The culture ran for roughly ten days, and then CD4+ T cells were isolated. None of these healthy vaccinees had been infected with SARS-CoV-2 before vaccination. The protocol was immunoSEQ multiplex PCR, while the TCRdb copy is restricted to in-frame clones and leaves out a portion. The sample carries about 41,000 clones, around three quarters recorded once. No cognate antigen is known for these TCRs. Sequenced here: CD4+ T cells from PBMCs cultured with HCoV-NL63 spike peptides, sampled before COVID-19 vaccination. The receptors stem from a human donor who received a COVID-19 vaccine.

The V call is TRBV6-1, the J call TRBJ1-4; D is uncertain. Germline loops: CDR1 MNHNS, CDR2 SASEGT. V was cut by 0 bases and J by 4 bases, with 18 bases left in between. The CDR3 runs 18 residues. This CDR3 reads CASSEASTARKLNEKLFF. The CDR3 DNA follows: TGTGCCAGCAGTGAAGCGAGTACAGCCCGTAAGCTTAATGAAAAACTGTTTTTT.

In its sample, this clone was seen a few times. The chain couples TRBV28 to TRBJ1-1; 9 bases align to TRBD1. Germline V gives CDR1 MDHEN, CDR2 SYDVKM. V lost 6 bases to trimming and J lost 8 bases; unmatched junction nucleotides: 13. The length of the CDR3 is 15 residues. Here the CDR3 reads CASSLETGGKREAFF. The CDR3 region has the DNA TGTGCCAGCAGCTTGGAAACAGGGGGCAAGCGAGAAGCTTTCTTT.

The rearrangement uses TRBV6-2 or TRBV6-3 and TRBJ2-3, with D uncertain. CDR1 MNHEY and CDR2 SVGEGT come from the germline V gene. V lost 0 bases, J lost 3 bases, and 10 bases lay in between. This CDR3 is built from 15 residues. The CDR3 DNA is TGTGCCAGCAGTTACTCCTCTCTGAGGACAGATACGCAGTATTTT. It yields the protein CASSYSSLRTDTQYF.

Only one count was recorded for this clone. J is TRBJ2-3 and V is TRBV7-2; 12 bases line up with TRBD2. The J segment lost 7 bases and the V segment lost 5 bases, leaving 16 bases of the junction unmatched. The CDR3 contains 18 residues. Germline CDR1 is SGHTA and CDR2 is FQGNSA. The CDR3 DNA is TGTGCCAGCAGCGGCACTCCCCCTGGACTAGCGGGGAGGAATACGCAGTATTTT. It yields the protein CASSGTPPGLAGRNTQYF.

The chain couples TRBV27 to TRBJ2-3, with 8 positions matching TRBD1. The CDR3 has 12 residues. Germline V gives CDR1 MNHEY, CDR2 SMNVEV (reference sequence). The ends lost 8 bases at V and 5 bases at J; junction bases unmatched: 3. The CDR3 spells CASRDRGDTQYF. The CDR3 coding sequence is TGTGCCAGCCGCGACAGGGGAGATACGCAGTATTTT.

The chain has TRBV29-1 and TRBJ1-3; perhaps TRBD1 as D (6 bases). This CDR3 contains 18 residues. The V end lost 1 base, the J end lost 0 bases, and 19 bases lay between the germline ends. CDR1 SQVTM and CDR2 ANQGSEA come from the germline V gene. This chain's CDR3 is CSVEVGGLWGASGNTIYF. CDR3 coding DNA: TGCAGCGTTGAAGTTGGGGGTCTTTGGGGGGCCTCTGGAAACACCATATATTTT. Together with reference TRBV29-1 and TRBJ1-3, the CDR3 gives the full variable domain: SAVISQKPSRDICQRGTSLTIQCQVDSQVTMMFWYRQQPGQSLTLIATANQGSEATYESGFVIDKFPISRPNLTFSTLTVSNMSPEDSSIYLCSVEVGGLWGASGNTIYFGEGSWLTVV.

This clone was picked up one time. J is TRBJ2-7 and V is TRBV10-2; D not resolved. Trimming pared 4 bases from V and 8 bases from J, leaving 9 bases between. The CDR3 runs to 11 residues. In germline, CDR1 is WSHSY, CDR2 SAAADI. The CDR3 reads CASSGGKQQYV. CDR3 bases: TGCGCCAGCAGTGGGGGTAAGCAGCAGTACGTC.

The sample holds a few counts of this clone. The rearrangement links TRBV5-6 to TRBJ1-4; D gene uncertain. CDR3 size: 15 residues. V shed 1 base and J shed 4 bases, with 11 bases lying between them. CDR1 and CDR2 (germline): SGHDT, YYEEEE. The CDR3 sequence is CASSLLGDGNEKLFF. The DNA for the CDR3 is TGTGCCAGCAGCTTGTTGGGAGACGGTAATGAAAAACTGTTTTTT.

In its sample, this clone was seen once. V usage is TRBV7-2 and J usage is TRBJ1-5; the D is unclear. This CDR3 is built from 15 residues. Germline V lookup: CDR1 SGHTA, CDR2 FQGNSA. The V end lost 3 bases, the J end lost 0 bases, and 9 bases lay between the germline ends. This chain's CDR3 is CASSLVGVSNQPQHF. CDR3 nucleotide sequence: TGTGCCAGCAGCTTGGTTGGAGTTAGCAATCAGCCCCAGCATTTT.

The V gene is TRBV5-1, the J gene TRBJ1-3; 8 positions match TRBD1. J gave up 2 bases and V 3 bases, and 4 bases lay outside the gene matches. The germline gives CDR1 SGHRS, CDR2 YFSETQ. The CDR3 is made up of 15 amino acids. The DNA for the CDR3 is TGCGCCAGCAGCTACGAGACAGGGGCTGGAAACACCATATATTTT. It encodes CASSYETGAGNTIYF.

Written as DNA, the CDR3 is TGCGCCAGCAGCTTGGAGGGGCTGAACACTGAAGCTTTCTTT. Protein: CASSLEGLNTEAFF. The chain employs TRBV5-1 and TRBJ1-1; possible D gene TRBD1, 5 bases. The V gene lost 0 bases and the J gene lost 0 bases, with 6 bases spanning the gap. This CDR3 is built from 14 residues. CDR1 and CDR2 (germline): SGHRS, YFSETQ.

This rearrangement joins TRBV7-9 to TRBJ1-1; 11 bases are shared with TRBD1. With V trimmed by 4 bases and J by 3 bases, 7 bases remained unmatched. This CDR3 spans 16 amino acids. Germline V lookup: CDR1 SEHNR, CDR2 FQNEAQ (reference sequence). The CDR3 here is CASSSTPGQGDTEAFF. The CDR3, as DNA: TGTGCCAGCAGCTCAACTCCGGGACAGGGGGACACTGAAGCTTTCTTT.

V is TRBV14 and J is TRBJ2-4; D is possibly TRBD2 (5 bases). CDR1 SGHDN and CDR2 FVKESK come from the germline V gene. V gave up 1 base and J gave up 0 bases, with 10 bases separating them. The CDR3 contains 16 residues. The CDR3 bases are TGTGCCAGCAGCCAAGTGGCCGGAGGAGCCAAAAACATTCAGTACTTC. The encoded protein is CASSQVAGGAKNIQYF.

This clone turned up a few times. The rearrangement joins TRBV6-6 to TRBJ1-4; D is undetermined. Germline lookup yields CDR1 MNHNY and CDR2 SVGAGI (reference sequence). V was trimmed by 5 bases and J by 0 bases, leaving 10 bases between them. The CDR3 covers 15 residues. In DNA form, the CDR3 reads TGTGCCAGCAGTGACCAGAGAACAACTAATGAAAAACTGTTTTTT. Its protein product is CASSDQRTTNEKLFF.

This chain uses TRBV10-1 with TRBJ2-2, with TRBD1 identical over 7 bases. The CDR3 is made up of 19 amino acids. The trim removed 0 bases at V and 1 base at J, leaving 11 bases unmatched. Germline values: CDR1 WNHNN, CDR2 SYGVQD (reference sequence). CDR3 nucleotide sequence: TGCGCCAGCAGTGAGTCGATTTTCCGTGGACAGGTGAACACCGGGGAGCTGTTTTTT. Translating gives CASSESIFRGQVNTGELFF.

The chain has TRBV7-2 and TRBJ2-4, with 7 bases lining up with TRBD2. This CDR3 spans 14 amino acids. Germline CDR1 reads SGHTA; CDR2 reads FQGNSA. V shed 2 bases and J 9 bases; nucleotides not matched to a gene: 7. The CDR3 region is CASSLLGGSVIQYF. CDR3 sequence (DNA): TGTGCCAGCAGCTTATTGGGAGGGTCTGTCATTCAGTACTTC.

The chain combines TRBV2 with TRBJ1-5, with 7 nucleotides matching TRBD1. Germline V gene sequence: CDR1 SNHLY, CDR2 FYNNEI. The CDR3 spans 13 residues. V lost 7 bases, J lost 5 bases, and 5 bases stayed unmatched. The CDR3 DNA sequence: TGTGCCAGCACACCGACAGGGTATCAGCCCCAGCATTTT. Translated, it gives CASTPTGYQPQHF. Full variable domain (rest looked up from reference TRBV2 and TRBJ1-5): EPEVTQTPSHQVTQMGQEVILRCVPISNHLYFYWYRQILGQKVEFLVSFYNNEISEKSEIFDDQFSVERPDGSNFTLKIRSTKLEDSAMYFCASTPTGYQPQHFGDGTRLSIL.